This passage covers 15 T cell receptor beta chains from one sample sequenced in a study of T-cell memory formation after mild COVID-19. TCRdb re-called the 5' RACE reads through MiXCR, storing one row per CDR3 protein. The sample consists of 300,000 to 400,000 distinct CDR3 sequences, 28% of them appearing once. Sequences were obtained from PBMCs or a T cell subset sorted from them (not recorded which). These TCRs come from an adult woman who had mild COVID-19 (a few samples of this study predate the infection). Cell type and time point are not known.

V is TRBV10-3 and J is TRBJ2-1, with 10 positions matching TRBD2. This CDR3 contains 16 residues. V was pared by 5 bases and J by 4 bases, with 8 bases of the junction left unmatched. Germline-derived CDR1 and CDR2 are ENHRY and SYGVKD. The CDR3 is CAISPVAGGPYNEQFF. The CDR3 DNA reads as TGTGCCATCAGTCCTGTAGCGGGGGGACCGTACAATGAGCAGTTCTTC.

The chain employs TRBV4-1 and TRBJ1-2; D might be TRBD1 (6 bases). Trimming removed 5 bases from V and 6 bases from J, with 22 bases in between. The germline V gene has CDR1 MGHRA and CDR2 YSYEKL. The CDR3 runs 16 residues. Here the CDR3 reads CASSSQGGGARNGYTF. The DNA of the CDR3 is TGCGCCAGCAGCAGCCAAGGCGGGGGCGCGAGGAATGGCTACACCTTC.

This clonotype was counted a few times. This chain joins TRBV7-8 and TRBJ2-3; TRBD1 is a possible D gene (5 bases). Germline assignment: CDR1 SGHVS and CDR2 FQNEAQ. The CDR3 has 15 amino acids. V lost 1 base to trimming and J lost 2 bases, with 10 bases between them. CDR3: CASSLGQTLTDTQYF. CDR3 nucleotide sequence: TGTGCCAGCAGCTTAGGACAGACACTCACAGATACGCAGTATTTT.

In this sample, this clonotype turned up a few times. The rearrangement uses TRBV12-3 or TRBV12-4 and TRBJ2-1; no clear D gene. This CDR3 contains 13 residues. The V gene lost 1 base and the J gene lost 10 bases, with 11 bases spanning the gap. CDR3: CASSLEGWAEQFF. DNA of the CDR3: TGTGCCAGCAGTTTAGAAGGGTGGGCAGAGCAGTTCTTC.

V and J are TRBV29-1 and TRBJ2-3, with D perhaps matching TRBD2 (6 bases). CDR3 length: 12 residues. Germline CDR1 SQVTM, CDR2 ANQGSEA. V lost 3 bases and J lost 3, with 7 bases in between. CDR3 protein: CSVEEGTDTQYF. Here the CDR3 DNA reads TGCAGCGTTGAGGAGGGGACAGATACGCAGTATTTT.

The chain employs TRBV7-7 and TRBJ1-5, with D possibly TRBD1 on 6 matching bases. The CDR3 extends over 16 amino acids. V lost 3 bases, J lost 0 bases, and 12 bases lay in between. Germline CDR1 and CDR2: SSHAT and FNYEAQ (reference sequence). CDR3 loop: CASSFFRDNSNQPQHF. The CDR3 nucleotides are TGTGCCAGCAGCTTTTTTAGGGACAATAGCAATCAGCCCCAGCATTTT.

A few counts support this clonotype. The rearrangement links TRBV6-6 to TRBJ2-7, with TRBD2 as a possible D gene (5 bases). The V end lost 8 bases, the J end lost 6 bases, and 14 bases lay between the germline ends. The CDR3 totals 12 residues. Germline V lookup: CDR1 MNHNY, CDR2 SVGAGI (reference sequence). The CDR3 is CASGPRGLEQYF. The CDR3 coding sequence is TGTGCCAGCGGGCCCCGAGGGCTCGAGCAGTACTTC.

This rearrangement joins TRBV6-6 to TRBJ1-1; weak D call: TRBD1 (5 bases). V was clipped by 6 bases and J by 0 bases, with 14 bases between them. The length of the CDR3 is 15 residues. Germline loops: CDR1 MNHNY, CDR2 SVGAGI (reference sequence). CDR3 DNA sequence: TGTGCCAGCAGCAAGGGGCCCGATATGAACACTGAAGCTTTCTTT. The encoded protein is CASSKGPDMNTEAFF.

DNA of the CDR3: TGTGCCAGCAGCTTGGAGGGCGGGGGGCCCTATGGCTACACCTTC. This codes for CASSLEGGGPYGYTF. The chain uses TRBV7-3 and TRBJ1-2, with a possible D match to TRBD1 (6 bases). Germline V CDR1 and CDR2: SGHTA, FQGTGA. The CDR3 runs to 15 residues. The V gene lost 3 bases and the J gene lost 4 bases, with 15 bases spanning the gap.

V and J are TRBV10-3 and TRBJ2-7; 9 nucleotides line up with TRBD1. Trimming cost V 4 bases and J 3 bases; bases outside gene matches: 7. Germline CDR1 reads ENHRY; CDR2 reads SYGVKD. The CDR3 runs 15 residues. CDR3 nucleotides: TGTGCCATCAGTGGCCCCGGGACAGGGCACTACGAGCAGTACTTC. As protein: CAISGPGTGHYEQYF.

This clonotype turned up a few times. The V and J genes are TRBV5-1 and TRBJ1-4; TRBD1 might be the D (6 bases). Germline CDR1 is SGHRS and CDR2 is YFSETQ. This CDR3 comprises 14 residues. Trimming removed 7 bases from V and 8 bases from J, with 18 bases in between. The CDR3 DNA is TGCGCCAGCGCACGAACGACAGGATGGGAAAAACTGTTTTTT. Encoded protein: CASARTTGWEKLFF.

In this sample, this clonotype turned up many times. In nucleotides, the CDR3 is TGTGCCAGCAGCTTAATGTTGACCAAAAACATTCAGTACTTC. The encoded protein is CASSLMLTKNIQYF. J is TRBJ2-4 and V is TRBV13; D call uncertain. The CDR3 spans 14 residues. The ends were cut back, 2 bases at V and 2 bases at J, with 7 bases in the middle. Germline V gene lookup returns CDR1 PRHDT and CDR2 FYEKMQ (reference sequence).

V is TRBV5-1 and J is TRBJ2-2, with TRBD2 as a possible D gene (6 bases). Germline V gene data show CDR1 as SGHRS and CDR2 as YFSETQ. Between the trimmed V and J ends, which lost 1 base and 3 bases, there was a span of 13 bases. This CDR3 has 16 residues. CDR3 residues: CASSLTPGLHTGELFF. The CDR3 DNA sequence: TGCGCCAGCAGCTTGACCCCGGGACTCCACACCGGGGAGCTGTTTTTT.

The chain has TRBV18 and TRBJ1-1, with TRBD1 as a possible D gene (5 bases). The CDR3 extends over 15 amino acids. Trimming took off 0 bases at V and 1 base at J, with 9 bases between the two ends. The germline gives CDR1 KGHSH, CDR2 LQKENI. The CDR3 DNA reads TGTGCCAGCTCACCACCCGGGGCGGGGAACACTGAAGCTTTCTTT. This gives the protein CASSPPGAGNTEAFF.

The gene calls are TRBV7-2 and TRBJ2-7; D not certain. Germline loops: CDR1 SGHTA, CDR2 FQGNSA. Trimming removed 6 bases at V and 4 bases at J, with 13 bases between. The CDR3 totals 13 residues. CDR3 region: CASSFRVNYEQYF. The DNA for the CDR3 is TGTGCCAGCAGTTTTCGGGTAAATTACGAGCAGTACTTC.